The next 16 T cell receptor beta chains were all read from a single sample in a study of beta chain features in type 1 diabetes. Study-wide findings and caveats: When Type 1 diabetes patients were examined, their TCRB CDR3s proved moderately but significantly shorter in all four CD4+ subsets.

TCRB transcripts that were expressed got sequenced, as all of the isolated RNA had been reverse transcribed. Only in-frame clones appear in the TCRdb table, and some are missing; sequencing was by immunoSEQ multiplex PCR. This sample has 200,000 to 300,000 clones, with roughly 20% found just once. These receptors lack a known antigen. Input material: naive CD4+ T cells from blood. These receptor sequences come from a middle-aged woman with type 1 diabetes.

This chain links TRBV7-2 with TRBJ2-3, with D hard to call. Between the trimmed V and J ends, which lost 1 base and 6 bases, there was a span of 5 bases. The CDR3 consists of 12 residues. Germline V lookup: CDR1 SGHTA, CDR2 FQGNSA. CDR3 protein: CASSLGADTQYF. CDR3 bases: TGTGCCAGCAGCTTAGGTGCGGATACGCAGTATTTT.

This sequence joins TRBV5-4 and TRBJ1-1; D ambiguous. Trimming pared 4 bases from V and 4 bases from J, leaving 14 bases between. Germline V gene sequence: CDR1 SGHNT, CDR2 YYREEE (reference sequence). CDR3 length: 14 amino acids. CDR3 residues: CASSLGGEITEAFF. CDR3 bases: TGTGCCAGCAGCCTTGGCGGGGAAATCACTGAAGCTTTCTTT.

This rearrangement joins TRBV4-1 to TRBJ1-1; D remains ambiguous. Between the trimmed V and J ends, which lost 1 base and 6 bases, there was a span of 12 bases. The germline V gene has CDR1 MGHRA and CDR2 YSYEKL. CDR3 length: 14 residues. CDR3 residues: CASSQAQRPAEAFF. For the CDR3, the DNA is TGCGCCAGCAGCCAAGCTCAGCGGCCCGCTGAAGCTTTCTTT.

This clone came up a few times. The CDR3 sequence is CASSLVEGRNTQYF. CDR3 coding DNA: TGTGCCAGCAGCTTAGTAGAAGGGAGGAATACGCAGTATTTT. The genes are TRBV7-2 and TRBJ2-3; a weak D match, TRBD2 (6 bases). The germline CDR1 and CDR2 sequences are SGHTA and FQGNSA. Trimming shortened V by 1 base and J by 7 bases, and 12 bases separated the two germline ends. This CDR3 comprises 14 residues.

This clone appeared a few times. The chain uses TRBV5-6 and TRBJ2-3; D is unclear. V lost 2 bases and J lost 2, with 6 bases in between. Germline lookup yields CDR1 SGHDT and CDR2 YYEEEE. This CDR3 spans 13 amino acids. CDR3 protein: CASSFDTTDTQYF. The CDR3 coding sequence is TGTGCCAGCAGCTTCGACACCACAGATACGCAGTATTTT.

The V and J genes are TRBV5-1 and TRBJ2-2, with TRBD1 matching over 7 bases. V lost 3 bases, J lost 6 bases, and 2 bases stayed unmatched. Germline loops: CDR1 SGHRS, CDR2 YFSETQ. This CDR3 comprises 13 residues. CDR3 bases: TGCGCCAGCAGCTCGACAGGGCCCGGGGAGCTGTTTTTT. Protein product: CASSSTGPGELFF.

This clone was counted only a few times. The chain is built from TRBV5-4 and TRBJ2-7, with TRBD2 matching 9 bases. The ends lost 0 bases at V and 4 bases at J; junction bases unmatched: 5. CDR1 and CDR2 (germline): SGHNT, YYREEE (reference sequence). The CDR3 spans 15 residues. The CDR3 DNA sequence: TGTGCCAGCAGCTTGGAGACGGGACTAGCTTACGAGCAGTACTTC. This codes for CASSLETGLAYEQYF.

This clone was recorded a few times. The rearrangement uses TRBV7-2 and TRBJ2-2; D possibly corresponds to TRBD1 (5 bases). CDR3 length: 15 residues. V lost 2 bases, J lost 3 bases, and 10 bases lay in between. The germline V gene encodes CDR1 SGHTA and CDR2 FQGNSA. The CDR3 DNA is TGTGCCAGCAGCTTAAGGGCAGGGCACACCGGGGAGCTGTTTTTT. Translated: CASSLRAGHTGELFF.

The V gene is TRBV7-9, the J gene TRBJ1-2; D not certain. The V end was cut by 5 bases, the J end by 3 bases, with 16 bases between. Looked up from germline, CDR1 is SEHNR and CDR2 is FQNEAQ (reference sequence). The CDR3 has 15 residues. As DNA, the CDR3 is TGTGCCAGCAGCCGTACGGGAAGTGGGGACTATGGCTACACCTTC. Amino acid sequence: CASSRTGSGDYGYTF.

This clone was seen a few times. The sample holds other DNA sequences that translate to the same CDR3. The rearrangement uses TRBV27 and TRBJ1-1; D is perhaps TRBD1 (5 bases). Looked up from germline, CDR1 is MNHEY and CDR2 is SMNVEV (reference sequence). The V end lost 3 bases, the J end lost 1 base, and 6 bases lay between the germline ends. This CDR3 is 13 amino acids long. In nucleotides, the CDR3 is TGTGCCAGCAGTTTGGGGGGGAACACTGAAGCTTTCTTT. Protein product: CASSLGGNTEAFF.

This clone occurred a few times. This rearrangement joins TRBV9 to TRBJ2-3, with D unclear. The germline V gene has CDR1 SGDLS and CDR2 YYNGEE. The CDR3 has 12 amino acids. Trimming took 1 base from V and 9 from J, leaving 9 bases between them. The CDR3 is CASSVYDGTQYF. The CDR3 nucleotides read TGTGCCAGCAGCGTATACGACGGGACGCAGTATTTT.

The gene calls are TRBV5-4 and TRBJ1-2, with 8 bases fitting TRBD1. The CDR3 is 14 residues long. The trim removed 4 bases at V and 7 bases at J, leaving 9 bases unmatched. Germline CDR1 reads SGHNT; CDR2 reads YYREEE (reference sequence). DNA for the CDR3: TGTGCCAGCAGCCTAGGACAGGGAGGAGGTGGCTACACCTTC. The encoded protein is CASSLGQGGGGYTF.

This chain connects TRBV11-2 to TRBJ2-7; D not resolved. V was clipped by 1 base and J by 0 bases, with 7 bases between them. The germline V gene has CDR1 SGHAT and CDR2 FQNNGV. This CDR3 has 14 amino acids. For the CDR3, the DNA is TGTGCCAGCAGCTTAGGTCCTGTCTCCTACGAGCAGTACTTC. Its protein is CASSLGPVSYEQYF.

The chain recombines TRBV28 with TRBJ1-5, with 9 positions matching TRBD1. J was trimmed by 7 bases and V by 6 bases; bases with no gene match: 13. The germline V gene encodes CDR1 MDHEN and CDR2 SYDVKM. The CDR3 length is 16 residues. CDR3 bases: TGTGCCAGCAGGGGGGAACAGGGACAGGGAAGCCAGCCCCAGCATTTT. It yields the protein CASRGEQGQGSQPQHF.

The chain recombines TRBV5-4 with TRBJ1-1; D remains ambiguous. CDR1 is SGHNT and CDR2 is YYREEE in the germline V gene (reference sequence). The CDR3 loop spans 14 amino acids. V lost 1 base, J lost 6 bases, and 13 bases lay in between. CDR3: CASSLRREGAEAFF. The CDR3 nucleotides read TGTGCCAGCAGCTTGAGGAGGGAAGGAGCTGAAGCTTTCTTT.

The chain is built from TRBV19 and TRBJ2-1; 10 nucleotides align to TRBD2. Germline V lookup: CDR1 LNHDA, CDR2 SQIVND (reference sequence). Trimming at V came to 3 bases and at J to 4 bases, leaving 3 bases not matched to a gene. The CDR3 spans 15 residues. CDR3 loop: CASSISGRLYNEQFF. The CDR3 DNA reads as TGTGCCAGTAGTATTAGCGGGAGGCTTTACAATGAGCAGTTCTTC.